This T cell receptor (beta chain) is from a study of cytomegalovirus exposure and HLA in healthy donors. The V end was cut by 1 base, the J end by 2 bases, with 11 bases between. The CDR3 totals 15 residues. Germline V gene lookup returns CDR1 SGHVS and CDR2 FQNEAQ. The PCR used 60 Vbeta and 13 Jbeta primers. Measured with immunoSEQ multiplex PCR; TCRdb has only the in-frame clones, and not every one. Among 110,000 to 150,000 clones listed, roughly 80% were seen once. The TCR comes from a female donor in good health and CMV-seronegative. The V and J genes are TRBV7-8 and TRBJ1-2; D is unclear. Sequenced sample: PBMCs. The CDR3 DNA is TGTGCCAGCAGCTTAGATGGGGAGAGGAACTATGGCTACACCTTC. It specifies CASSLDGERNYGYTF.